The clone carrying this T cell receptor (beta chain) was recorded many times. What it recognizes is unknown. This sample stems from a study of T cells in Graves' hyperthyroidism and ophthalmopathy. The study's findings and limits: Ophthalmopathy and stable hyperthyroidism were told apart by a 13 V-J model.

Deletions cut 2 bases from V and 7 bases from J, with 15 bases between. Looked up from germline, CDR1 is MNHEY and CDR2 is SVGAGI. CDR3 size: 14 residues. RNA transcripts were the template for amplifying TCR beta CDR3 regions. TCR CDR3 regions were first amplified by RT-PCR with HTBI primers. A single record per CDR3 protein comes from TCRdb applying MiXCR to the multiplex PCR reads. The data show roughly 570,000 distinct CDR3 sequences, just over 45% seen once. The specimen sequenced was peripheral blood or thyroid tissue (not recorded which). The chain employs TRBV6-5 and TRBJ2-7, with D maybe TRBD1 (6 bases). This TCR derives from an adult woman with Graves' disease, either hyperthyroidism or ophthalmopathy (not recorded which). CDR3 in DNA: TGTGCCAGCAGTTACGGGCCAGGGGCCGGGGAGCAGTACTTC. Amino acid sequence: CASSYGPGAGEQYF.